A selection of T cell receptor beta chains follows, all from one sample in a study of OX40 agonist ivuxolimab in advanced cancers. This table comes from immunoSEQ multiplex PCR, and its TCRdb copy is limited to in-frame clones, with some not included. In the table there are about 73,000 clones, about nine tenths of which are singletons. Sequences were derived from CD4+ or CD8+ T cells sorted from blood, sampled in a trial of the OX40 agonist ivuxolimab. These TCRs come from an adult with an advanced solid tumor such as melanoma, head and neck, liver or kidney cancer. Each CDR3 is given with its conserved first and last residue. Each record gives: V gene, J gene, clone size, CDR3 protein. A clone size is listed for some rows: how often the clone was seen (once, few, many), or a class if it is expanded.

v_call: TRBV19
j_call: TRBJ2-1
clone_size: .
cdr3_aa: CASRGIVSSYNEQFF

v_call: TRBV19
j_call: TRBJ1-1
clone_size: .
cdr3_aa: CASSIVGKGLNTEAFF

v_call: TRBV9
j_call: TRBJ2-5
clone_size: .
cdr3_aa: CASSTLAGIQETQYF

v_call: TRBV21-1
j_call: TRBJ2-1
clone_size: .
cdr3_aa: CASSEDYYNEQFF

v_call: TRBV5-1
j_call: TRBJ2-7
clone_size: .
cdr3_aa: CASSPGTYEQYF

v_call: TRBV18
j_call: TRBJ2-4
clone_size: .
cdr3_aa: CASSPPGVDIQYF

v_call: TRBV6-5
j_call: TRBJ1-3
clone_size: few
cdr3_aa: CASSSGTGNTIYF

v_call: TRBV28
j_call: TRBJ1-3
clone_size: .
cdr3_aa: CASSPRRGNRPGNTIYF

v_call: TRBV5-1
j_call: TRBJ2-7
clone_size: few
cdr3_aa: CASSLGTGTGEQYF

v_call: TRBV5-1
j_call: TRBJ2-1
clone_size: .
cdr3_aa: CASSPTEGRGRLDEQFF

v_call: TRBV15
j_call: TRBJ1-1
clone_size: .
cdr3_aa: CATSRDHWGTEAFF

v_call: TRBV25-1
j_call: TRBJ2-3
clone_size: .
cdr3_aa: CASSVSGRARTDTQYF

v_call: TRBV5-6
j_call: TRBJ1-2
clone_size: .
cdr3_aa: CASSLAGDRGLKGGYTF

v_call: TRBV2
j_call: TRBJ2-5
clone_size: .
cdr3_aa: CASSYQETQYF

v_call: TRBV2
j_call: TRBJ1-2
clone_size: .
cdr3_aa: CASSVRATGLLHGYTF

v_call: TRBV30
j_call: TRBJ1-1
clone_size: few
cdr3_aa: CVSGLGIEAFF

v_call: TRBV5-5
j_call: TRBJ1-1
clone_size: once
cdr3_aa: CASSWRGLTEAFF

v_call: TRBV27
j_call: TRBJ2-5
clone_size: .
cdr3_aa: CASSPGQVQETQYF

v_call: TRBV30
j_call: TRBJ2-2
clone_size: .
cdr3_aa: CAGGLAASGELFF

v_call: TRBV19
j_call: TRBJ2-6
clone_size: .
cdr3_aa: CASSIWAASGANVLTF

v_call: TRBV7-9
j_call: TRBJ1-1
clone_size: .
cdr3_aa: CASSLFGGSAEAFF

v_call: TRBV19
j_call: TRBJ1-1
clone_size: .
cdr3_aa: CASSEQGLSNTEAFF

v_call: TRBV9
j_call: TRBJ2-7
clone_size: .
cdr3_aa: CASSVDSGVYEQYF

v_call: TRBV7-2
j_call: TRBJ1-3
clone_size: .
cdr3_aa: CASSLAGSTGNTIYF

v_call: TRBV29-1
j_call: TRBJ2-1
clone_size: .
cdr3_aa: CSVVGLGDGEQFF

v_call: TRBV18
j_call: TRBJ2-3
clone_size: once
cdr3_aa: CASSPRLAGGDTQYF

v_call: TRBV5-1
j_call: TRBJ2-1
clone_size: .
cdr3_aa: CASSLTSGRASYNEQFF

v_call: TRBV29-1
j_call: TRBJ2-1
clone_size: once
cdr3_aa: CSVASGNNEQFF

v_call: TRBV5-1
j_call: TRBJ2-7
clone_size: .
cdr3_aa: CASSLAASGTHEQYF

v_call: TRBV2
j_call: TRBJ2-1
clone_size: .
cdr3_aa: CASRERLAGEQFF

v_call: TRBV10-3
j_call: TRBJ2-1
clone_size: .
cdr3_aa: CAIRGSGSSYNEQFF

v_call: TRBV7-9
j_call: TRBJ1-1
clone_size: .
cdr3_aa: CASSPRGQVLNTEAFF

v_call: TRBV5-1
j_call: TRBJ2-1
clone_size: .
cdr3_aa: CASTLWGGSSSYNEQFF

v_call: TRBV11-2
j_call: TRBJ2-7
clone_size: .
cdr3_aa: CASSFSDYEQYF

v_call: TRBV7-9
j_call: TRBJ1-1
clone_size: .
cdr3_aa: CASSPEGGRTEAFF

v_call: TRBV5-5
j_call: TRBJ2-4
clone_size: .
cdr3_aa: CASSLASVNIQYF

v_call: TRBV2
j_call: TRBJ2-5
clone_size: .
cdr3_aa: CASTRGRNQETQYF

v_call: TRBV29-1
j_call: TRBJ1-5
clone_size: .
cdr3_aa: CSVGEIVNQPQHF

v_call: TRBV28
j_call: TRBJ2-2
clone_size: .
cdr3_aa: CASRLSGYANTGELFF

v_call: TRBV5-5
j_call: TRBJ2-1
clone_size: .
cdr3_aa: CASSPAIAGGNEQFF

v_call: TRBV29-1
j_call: TRBJ2-1
clone_size: .
cdr3_aa: CSVSGRTYNEQFF

v_call: TRBV21-1
j_call: TRBJ1-5
clone_size: .
cdr3_aa: CASSQAGDQPQHF

v_call: TRBV5-1
j_call: TRBJ2-3
clone_size: once
cdr3_aa: CASSSGQGVHTQYF